The clone carrying this T cell receptor (beta chain) has only one observation. This sample was included in a study of OX40 agonist ivuxolimab in advanced cancers. Study background: Dose-escalation cases comprised hepatocellular carcinoma, melanoma, renal cell or head and neck cancer.

The ends were cut back, 0 bases at V and 7 bases at J, with 18 bases in the middle. Looked up from germline, CDR1 is LNHNV and CDR2 is YYDKDF (reference sequence). CDR3 length: 16 amino acids. Method: immunoSEQ multiplex PCR; TCRdb's copy keeps in-frame clones and lacks some. The sample consists of 20,000 to 30,000 clones, around four fifths of them appearing once. Blood sampling took place at baseline, cycle 4 day 1, and cycle 7 day 1. This chain links TRBV15 with TRBJ1-2; maybe TRBD1 (5 bases). This sequence was found in an adult with an advanced solid tumor such as melanoma, head and neck, liver or kidney cancer. Material: CD4+ or CD8+ T cells sorted from blood, obtained in a trial of the OX40 agonist ivuxolimab. The CDR3 sequence: CATSRDRQGPRGGYTF. DNA of the CDR3: TGTGCCACCAGCAGAGATCGGCAAGGACCGAGGGGTGGCTACACCTTC.